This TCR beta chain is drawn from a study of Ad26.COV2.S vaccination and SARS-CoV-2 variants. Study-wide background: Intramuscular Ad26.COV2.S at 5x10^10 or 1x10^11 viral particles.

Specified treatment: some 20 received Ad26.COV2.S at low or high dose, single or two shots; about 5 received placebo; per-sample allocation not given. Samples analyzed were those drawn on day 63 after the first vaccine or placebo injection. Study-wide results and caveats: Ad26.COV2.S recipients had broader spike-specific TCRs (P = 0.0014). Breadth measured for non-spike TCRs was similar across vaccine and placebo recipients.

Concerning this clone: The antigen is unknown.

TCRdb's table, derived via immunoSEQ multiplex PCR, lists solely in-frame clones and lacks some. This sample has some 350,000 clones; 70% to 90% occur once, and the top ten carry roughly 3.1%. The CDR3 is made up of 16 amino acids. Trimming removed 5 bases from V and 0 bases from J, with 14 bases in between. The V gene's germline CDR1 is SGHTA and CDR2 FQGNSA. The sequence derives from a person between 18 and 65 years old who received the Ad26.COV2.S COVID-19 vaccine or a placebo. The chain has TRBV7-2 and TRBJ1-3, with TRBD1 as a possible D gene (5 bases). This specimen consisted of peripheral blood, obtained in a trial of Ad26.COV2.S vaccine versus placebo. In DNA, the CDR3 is TGTGCCAGCAGCCCACAGACAGTGACCTCTGGAAACACCATATATTTT. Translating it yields CASSPQTVTSGNTIYF.